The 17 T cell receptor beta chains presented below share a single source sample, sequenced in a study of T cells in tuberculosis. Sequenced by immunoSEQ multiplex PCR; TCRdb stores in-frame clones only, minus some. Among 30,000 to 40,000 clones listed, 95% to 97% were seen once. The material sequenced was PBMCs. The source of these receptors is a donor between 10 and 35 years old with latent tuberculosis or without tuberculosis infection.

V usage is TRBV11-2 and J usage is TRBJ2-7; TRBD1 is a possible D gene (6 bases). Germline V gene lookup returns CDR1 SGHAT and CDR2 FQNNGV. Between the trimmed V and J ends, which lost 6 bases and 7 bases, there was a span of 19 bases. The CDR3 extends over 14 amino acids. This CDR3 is CASRANTGTGEQYF. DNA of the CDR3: TGTGCCAGCAGAGCTAATACAGGTACAGGGGAGCAGTACTTC.

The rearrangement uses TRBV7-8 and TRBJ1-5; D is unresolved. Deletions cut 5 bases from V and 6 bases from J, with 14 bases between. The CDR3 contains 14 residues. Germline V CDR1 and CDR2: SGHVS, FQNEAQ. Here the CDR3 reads CASSPRSGGQPQHF. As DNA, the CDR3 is TGTGCCAGCAGCCCCCGGTCTGGAGGTCAGCCCCAGCATTTT.

The chain's CDR3 is CASSSRLAGAASSYNEQFF. The DNA of the CDR3 is TGTGCCAGCAGCTCGCGACTAGCGGGGGCCGCTAGCTCCTACAATGAGCAGTTCTTC. The gene calls are TRBV11-2 and TRBJ2-1, with 12 nucleotides matching TRBD2. The trim removed 4 bases at V and 0 bases at J, leaving 10 bases unmatched. The CDR3 spans 19 residues. CDR1 and CDR2 (germline): SGHAT, FQNNGV.

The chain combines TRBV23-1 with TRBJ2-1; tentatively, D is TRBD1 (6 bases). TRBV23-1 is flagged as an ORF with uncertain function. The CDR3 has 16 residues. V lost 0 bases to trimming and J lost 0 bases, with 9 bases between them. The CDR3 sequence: CASSQSGAYSYNEQFF. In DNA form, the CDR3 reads TGCGCCAGCAGTCAATCGGGGGCCTACTCCTACAATGAGCAGTTCTTC.

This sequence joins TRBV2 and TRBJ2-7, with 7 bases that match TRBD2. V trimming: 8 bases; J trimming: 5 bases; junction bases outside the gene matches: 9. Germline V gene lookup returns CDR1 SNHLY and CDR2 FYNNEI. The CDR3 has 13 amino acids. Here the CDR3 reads CASGGEREDEQYF. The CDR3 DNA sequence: TGTGCCAGCGGGGGGGAAAGGGAGGACGAGCAGTACTTC.

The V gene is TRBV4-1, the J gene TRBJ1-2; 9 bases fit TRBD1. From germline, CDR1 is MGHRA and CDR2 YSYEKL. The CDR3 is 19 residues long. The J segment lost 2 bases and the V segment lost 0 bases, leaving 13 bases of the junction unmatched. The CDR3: CASSQEITGGGMANYGYTF. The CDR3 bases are TGCGCCAGCAGCCAAGAGATCACAGGGGGCGGAATGGCCAACTATGGCTACACCTTC.

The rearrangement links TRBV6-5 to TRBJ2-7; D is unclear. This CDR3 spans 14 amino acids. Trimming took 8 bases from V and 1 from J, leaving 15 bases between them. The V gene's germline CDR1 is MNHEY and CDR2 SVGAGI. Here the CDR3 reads CASGVAAVSYEQYF. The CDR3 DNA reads TGTGCCAGCGGCGTCGCGGCGGTTTCCTACGAGCAGTACTTC.

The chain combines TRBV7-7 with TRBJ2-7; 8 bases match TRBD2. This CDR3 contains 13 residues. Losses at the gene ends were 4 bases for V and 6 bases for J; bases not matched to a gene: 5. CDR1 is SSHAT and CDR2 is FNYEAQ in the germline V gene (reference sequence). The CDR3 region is CASSSGGNGEQYF. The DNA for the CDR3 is TGTGCCAGCAGCTCGGGGGGGAACGGCGAGCAGTACTTC. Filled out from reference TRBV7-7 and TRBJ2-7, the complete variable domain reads GAGVSQSPRYKVTKRGQDVTLRCDPISSHATLYWYQQALGQGPEFLTYFNYEAQPDKSGLPSDRFSAERPEGSISTLTIQRTEQRDSAMYRCASSSGGNGEQYFGPGTRLTVT.

CDR3 DNA: TGTGCTAGTGGTTTGGTACTAGCTAGCGGGAAGAATGAGCAGTTCTTC. Translating it yields CASGLVLASGKNEQFF. This chain connects TRBV12-5 to TRBJ2-1; 9 bases line up with TRBD2. The CDR3 is made up of 16 amino acids. The V gene's germline CDR1 is LGHNT and CDR2 FRNRAP. V gave up 0 bases and J gave up 7 bases; unmatched junction bases: 7.

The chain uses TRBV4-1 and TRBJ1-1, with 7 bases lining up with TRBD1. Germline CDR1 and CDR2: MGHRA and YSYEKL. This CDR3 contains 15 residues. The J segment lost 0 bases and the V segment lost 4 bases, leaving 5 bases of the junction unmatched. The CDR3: CASSRDRSMNTEAFF. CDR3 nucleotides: TGCGCCAGCAGCCGGGACAGATCTATGAACACTGAAGCTTTCTTT.

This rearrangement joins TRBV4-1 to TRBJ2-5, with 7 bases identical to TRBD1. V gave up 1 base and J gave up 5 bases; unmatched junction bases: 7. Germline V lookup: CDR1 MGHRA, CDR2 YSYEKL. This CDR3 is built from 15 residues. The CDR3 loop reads CASSQVVGGIETQYF. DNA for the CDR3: TGCGCCAGCAGCCAAGTTGTAGGGGGCATTGAGACCCAGTACTTC.

The CDR3 DNA sequence: TGTGCCAGCTCACCAAATACGGCAGGGCCCTATGAAAAACTGTTTTTT. This codes for CASSPNTAGPYEKLFF. The chain recombines TRBV18 with TRBJ1-4, with TRBD1 as a possible D gene (5 bases). In germline, CDR1 is KGHSH, CDR2 LQKENI. The CDR3 has 16 residues. Trimming cost V 2 bases and J 6 bases, with 16 bases left between them.

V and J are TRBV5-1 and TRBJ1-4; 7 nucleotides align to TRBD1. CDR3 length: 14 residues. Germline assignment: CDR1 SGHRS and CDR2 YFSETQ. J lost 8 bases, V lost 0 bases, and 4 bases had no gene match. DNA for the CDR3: TGCGCCAGCAGCTTGGAACAGGGGCGAGAAAAACTGTTTTTT. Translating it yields CASSLEQGREKLFF.

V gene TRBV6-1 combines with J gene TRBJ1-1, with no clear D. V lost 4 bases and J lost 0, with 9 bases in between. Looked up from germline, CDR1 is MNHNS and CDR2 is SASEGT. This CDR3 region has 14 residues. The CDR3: CASSGAGMNTEAFF. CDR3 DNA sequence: TGTGCCAGCAGTGGGGCAGGTATGAACACTGAAGCTTTCTTT.

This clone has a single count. CDR3 loop: CASSALGGQLNTEAFF. The CDR3 DNA is TGTGCCAGCAGCGCCCTCGGGGGACAGTTGAACACTGAAGCTTTCTTT. This chain uses TRBV11-2 with TRBJ1-1; 7 positions match TRBD1. This CDR3 region has 16 residues. Germline V gene sequence: CDR1 SGHAT, CDR2 FQNNGV. With 5 bases clipped from V and 0 bases from J, the junction kept 9 bases outside the gene matches. Complete variable domain (other parts from reference TRBV11-2 and TRBJ1-1): EAGVAQSPRYKIIEKRQSVAFWCNPISGHATLYWYQQILGQGPKLLIQFQNNGVVDDSQLPKDRFSAERLKGVDSTLKIQPAKLEDSAVYLCASSALGGQLNTEAFFGQGTRLTVV.

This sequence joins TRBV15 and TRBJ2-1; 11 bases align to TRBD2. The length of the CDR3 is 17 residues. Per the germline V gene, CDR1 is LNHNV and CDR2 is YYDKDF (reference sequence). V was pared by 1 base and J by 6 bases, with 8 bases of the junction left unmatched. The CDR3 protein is CATSRGASGRIINEQFF. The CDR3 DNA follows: TGTGCCACCAGCAGAGGGGCTAGCGGGAGGATTATCAATGAGCAGTTCTTC.

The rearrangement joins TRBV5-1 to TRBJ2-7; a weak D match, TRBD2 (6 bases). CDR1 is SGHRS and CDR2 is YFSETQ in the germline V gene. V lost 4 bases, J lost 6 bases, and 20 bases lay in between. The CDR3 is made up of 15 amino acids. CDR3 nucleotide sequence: TGCGCCAGCAGCAGGACCGACGACGCGCGGGGCGAGCAGTACTTC. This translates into CASSRTDDARGEQYF.